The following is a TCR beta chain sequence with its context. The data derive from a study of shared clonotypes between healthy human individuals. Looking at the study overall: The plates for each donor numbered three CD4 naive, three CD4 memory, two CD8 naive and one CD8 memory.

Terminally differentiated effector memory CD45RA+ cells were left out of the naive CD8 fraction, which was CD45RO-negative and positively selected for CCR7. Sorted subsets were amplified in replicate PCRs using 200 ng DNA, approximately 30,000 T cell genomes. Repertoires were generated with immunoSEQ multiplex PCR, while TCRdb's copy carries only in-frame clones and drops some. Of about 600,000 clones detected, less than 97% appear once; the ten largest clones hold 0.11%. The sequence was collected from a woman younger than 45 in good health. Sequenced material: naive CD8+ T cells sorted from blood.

The DNA for the CDR3 is TGCAGCGTTGTGCTAGCGGGAGGTTCCGGGGAGCTGTTTTTT. This gives the protein CSVVLAGGSGELFF. The chain employs TRBV29-1 and TRBJ2-2, with 11 bases identical to TRBD2. CDR3 length equals 14 residues. V lost 4 bases, J lost 6 bases, and 4 bases stayed unmatched. Germline V lookup: CDR1 SQVTM, CDR2 ANQGSEA.